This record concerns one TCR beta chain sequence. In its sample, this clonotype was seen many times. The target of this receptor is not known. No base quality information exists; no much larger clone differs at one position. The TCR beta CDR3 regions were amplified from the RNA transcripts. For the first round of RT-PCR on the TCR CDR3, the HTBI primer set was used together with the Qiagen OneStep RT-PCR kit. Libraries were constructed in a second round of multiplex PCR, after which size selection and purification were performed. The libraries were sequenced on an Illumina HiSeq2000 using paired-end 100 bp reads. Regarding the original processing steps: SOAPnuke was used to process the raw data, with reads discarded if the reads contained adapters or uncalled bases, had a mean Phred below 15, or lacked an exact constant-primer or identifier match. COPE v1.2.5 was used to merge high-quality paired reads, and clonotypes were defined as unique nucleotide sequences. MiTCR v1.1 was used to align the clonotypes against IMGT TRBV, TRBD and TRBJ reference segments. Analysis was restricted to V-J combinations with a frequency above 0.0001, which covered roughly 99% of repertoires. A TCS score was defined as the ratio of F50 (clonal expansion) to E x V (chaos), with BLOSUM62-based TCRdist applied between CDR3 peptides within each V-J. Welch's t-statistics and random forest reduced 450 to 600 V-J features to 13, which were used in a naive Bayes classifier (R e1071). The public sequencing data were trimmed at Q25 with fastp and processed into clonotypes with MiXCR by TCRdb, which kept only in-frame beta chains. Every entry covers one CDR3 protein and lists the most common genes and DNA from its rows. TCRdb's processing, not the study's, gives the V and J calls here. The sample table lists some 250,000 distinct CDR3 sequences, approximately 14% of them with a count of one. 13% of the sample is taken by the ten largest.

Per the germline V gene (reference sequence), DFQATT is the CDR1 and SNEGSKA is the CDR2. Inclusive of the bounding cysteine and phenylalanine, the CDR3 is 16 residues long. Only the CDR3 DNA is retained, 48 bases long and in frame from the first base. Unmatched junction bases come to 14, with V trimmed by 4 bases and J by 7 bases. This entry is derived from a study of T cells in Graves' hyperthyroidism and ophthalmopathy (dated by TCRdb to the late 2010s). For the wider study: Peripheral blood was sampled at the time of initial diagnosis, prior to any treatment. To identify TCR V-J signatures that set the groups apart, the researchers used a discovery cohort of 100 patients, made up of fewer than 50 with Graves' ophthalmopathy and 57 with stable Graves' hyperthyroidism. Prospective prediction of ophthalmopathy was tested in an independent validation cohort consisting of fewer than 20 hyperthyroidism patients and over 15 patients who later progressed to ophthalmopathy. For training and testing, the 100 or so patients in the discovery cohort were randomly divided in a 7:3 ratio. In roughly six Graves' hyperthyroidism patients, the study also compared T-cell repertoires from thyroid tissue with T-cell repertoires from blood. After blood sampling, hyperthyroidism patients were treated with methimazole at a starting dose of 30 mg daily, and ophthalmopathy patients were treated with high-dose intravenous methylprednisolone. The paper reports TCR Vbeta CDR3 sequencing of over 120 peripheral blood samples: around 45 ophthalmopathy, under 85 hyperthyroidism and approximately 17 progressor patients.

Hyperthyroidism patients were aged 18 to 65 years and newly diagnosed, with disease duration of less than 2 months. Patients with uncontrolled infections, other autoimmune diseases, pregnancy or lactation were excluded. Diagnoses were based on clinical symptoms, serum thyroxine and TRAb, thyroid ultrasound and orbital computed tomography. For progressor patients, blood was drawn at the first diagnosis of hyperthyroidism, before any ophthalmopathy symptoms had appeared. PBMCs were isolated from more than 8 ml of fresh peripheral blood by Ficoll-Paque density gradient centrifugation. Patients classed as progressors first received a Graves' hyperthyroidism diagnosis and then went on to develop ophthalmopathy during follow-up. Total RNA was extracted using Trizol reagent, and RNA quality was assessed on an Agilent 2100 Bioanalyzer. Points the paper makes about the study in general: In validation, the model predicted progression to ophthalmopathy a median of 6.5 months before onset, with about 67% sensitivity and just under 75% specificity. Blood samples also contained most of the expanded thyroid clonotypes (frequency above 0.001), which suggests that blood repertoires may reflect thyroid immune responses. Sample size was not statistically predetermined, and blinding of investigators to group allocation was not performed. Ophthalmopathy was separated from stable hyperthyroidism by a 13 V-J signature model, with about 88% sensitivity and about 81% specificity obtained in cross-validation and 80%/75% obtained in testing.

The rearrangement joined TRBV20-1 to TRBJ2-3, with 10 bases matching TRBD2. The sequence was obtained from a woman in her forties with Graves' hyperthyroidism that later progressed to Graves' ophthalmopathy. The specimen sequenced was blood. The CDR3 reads CSAIPVAGGPTNTQYF. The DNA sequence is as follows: TGCAGTGCTATCCCCGTAGCGGGAGGACCCACGAATACGCAGTATTTT.